Shown below are 19 T cell receptor beta chains from a single sample sequenced in a study of Graves' ophthalmopathy and Graves' hyperthyroidism. Amplifying from RNA transcripts, the study obtained TCR beta CDR3 regions. First-round RT-PCR relied on HTBI primers, and a second-round multiplex PCR came next. TCRdb passed the multiplex PCR reads through MiXCR, listing each CDR3 protein once. The sample includes approximately 700,000 distinct CDR3 sequences, 40% of them seen just once. The sequenced sample consisted of peripheral blood. Receptors were obtained from an adult man with Graves' ophthalmopathy.

The chain uses TRBV11-2 and TRBJ2-7, with 9 bases aligning to TRBD1. Germline V lookup: CDR1 SGHAT, CDR2 FQNNGV. This CDR3 has 13 amino acids. This CDR3 reads CASSPTGGGSLFV. In DNA, the CDR3 is TGTGCCAGCAGCCCCACAGGGGGCGGGAGTTTGTTCGTC.

The rearrangement joins TRBV25-1 to TRBJ1-6; D not resolved. Germline V gene lookup returns CDR1 MGHDK and CDR2 SYGVNS. V was cut by 0 bases and J by 9 bases, with 15 bases left in between. This CDR3 spans 16 amino acids. The CDR3 bases are TGTGCCAGCAGTGAATACGGGCGAGAGAACTTTTCACCCCTCCACTTT. This codes for CASSEYGRENFSPLHF.

The chain combines TRBV2 with TRBJ2-7; TRBD1 agrees at 7 bases. Trimming removed 7 bases from V and 6 bases from J; junction bases left unmatched: 9. This CDR3 has 13 residues. Germline CDR1 is SNHLY and CDR2 is FYNNEI. The CDR3 is CASTGWAGGEQYF. CDR3 DNA: TGTGCCAGCACCGGGTGGGCAGGGGGCGAGCAGTACTTC.

This clonotype has only a few counts. CDR3 in amino acids: CASSAGLADQETQYF. The DNA for the CDR3 is TGTGCCAGCAGCGCAGGACTAGCCGACCAAGAGACCCAGTACTTC. The rearrangement links TRBV9 to TRBJ2-5, with 8 bases aligning to TRBD2. Germline V gene lookup returns CDR1 SGDLS and CDR2 YYNGEE. V was pared by 3 bases and J by 0 bases, with 4 bases of the junction left unmatched. The CDR3 contains 15 residues.

The chain links TRBV7-6 to TRBJ2-7, with 10 bases matching TRBD2. The germline V gene has CDR1 SGHVS and CDR2 FNYEAQ. CDR3 length equals 15 residues. After removal of 4 bases from V and 5 bases from J, the junction contained 8 bases not matched to a gene. The DNA for the CDR3 is TGTGCCAGCAGCTCGGGACTAGCGAGGGTTAACGAGCAGTACTTC. Its protein is CASSSGLARVNEQYF. Full variable domain (missing parts from reference TRBV7-6 and TRBJ2-7): GAGVSQSPRYKVTKRGQDVALRCDPISGHVSLYWYRQALGQGPEFLTYFNYEAQQDKSGLPNDRFSAERPEGSISTLTIQRTEQRDSAMYRCASSSGLARVNEQYFGPGTRLTVT.

At least ten counts were recorded for this clonotype. This chain joins TRBV7-2 and TRBJ1-4, with D perhaps matching TRBD1 (5 bases). Germline lookup yields CDR1 SGHTA and CDR2 FQGNSA. This CDR3 region has 15 residues. The V end was cut by 7 bases, the J end by 7 bases, with 19 bases between. The CDR3 DNA is TGTGCCAGCACCCTTATGGGAGGGGTCGGTGAAAAACTGTTTTTT. As protein: CASTLMGGVGEKLFF.

The chain carries TRBV2 and TRBJ1-2, with D unresolved. CDR1 and CDR2 from the germline V gene are SNHLY and FYNNEI. The CDR3 covers 13 residues. The V and J ends lost 5 bases and 3 bases respectively, with 10 bases between them. The CDR3 bases are TGTGCCAGCAGTTGGGGTGTGGACTATGGCTACACCTTC. Residues: CASSWGVDYGYTF.

This clonotype was recorded many times. CDR3 sequence (DNA): TGTGCCAGCAGCGCCTCACCAGGGCAGGTTAACACTGAAGCTTTCTTT. Protein product: CASSASPGQVNTEAFF. The V call is TRBV7-9, the J call TRBJ1-1; maybe TRBD1 (5 bases). The germline gives CDR1 SEHNR, CDR2 FQNEAQ (reference sequence). The CDR3 runs to 16 residues. Trimming took off 5 bases at V and 2 bases at J, with 18 bases between the two ends.

In regard to this clonotype: A much more abundant neighbour one base away suggests this may be a read error. The rearrangement uses TRBV9 and TRBJ1-2; 7 positions match TRBD1. The CDR3 runs to 11 residues. The germline gives CDR1 SGDLS, CDR2 YYNGEE. The CDR3 loop is CAGSDRAGYTF. The CDR3 DNA reads as TGTGCCGGCAGCGACAGGGCTGGCTACACCTTC.

This clonotype was seen once. The rearrangement joins TRBV7-2 to TRBJ2-1; D tentatively reads TRBD1 or TRBD2 (5 bases each). Trimming shortened V by 5 bases and J by 3 bases, and 8 bases separated the two germline ends. Per the germline V gene, CDR1 is SGHTA and CDR2 is FQGNSA. CDR3 length: 13 residues. CDR3 sequence reads: CASSRDRYNEQFF. For the CDR3, the DNA is TGTGCCAGCAGCCGGGACCGCTACAATGAGCAGTTCTTC.

In this sample, this clonotype turned up a few times. The genes are TRBV2 and TRBJ2-7, with TRBD1 matching over 8 bases. The V gene end was trimmed by 5 bases and the J gene end by 2 bases; junction bases not matched to a gene: 8. Per germline, CDR1 SNHLY and CDR2 FYNNEI. The CDR3 is 15 residues long. The CDR3 DNA reads as TGTGCCAGCAGTTACGCGGGACAGGTCACCTACGAGCAGTACTTC. It is translated as CASSYAGQVTYEQYF.

The J gene is TRBJ2-6, the V gene TRBV5-1, with a tentative D call TRBD1 (5 bases). The CDR3 spans 16 residues. The germline CDR1 and CDR2 sequences are SGHRS and YFSETQ. Deletions cut 1 base from V and 0 bases from J, with 8 bases between. The CDR3 spells CASSLNRRSGANVLTF. CDR3 nucleotides: TGCGCCAGCAGCTTGAACAGGCGCTCTGGGGCCAACGTCCTGACTTTC.

The chain employs TRBV4-1 and TRBJ1-6, with D possibly being TRBD1 (6 bases). V was cut by 4 bases and J by 2 bases, with 9 bases left in between. The germline V gene has CDR1 MGHRA and CDR2 YSYEKL. The CDR3 is 15 amino acids. The DNA of the CDR3 is TGCGCCAGCAGCCCGGGGGCGGCCTATAATTCACCCCTCCACTTT. Protein: CASSPGAAYNSPLHF.

The chain joins TRBV5-8 to TRBJ2-7; weak D call: TRBD1 (6 bases). The germline V and J ends were trimmed by 5 bases and 4 bases, with 16 bases remaining between them. Germline-derived CDR1 and CDR2 are SGHTS and YDEGEE. The CDR3 length is 14 residues. CDR3 DNA: TGTGCCAGCAGGCCGCCCCACAGGGCGTACGAGCAGTACTTC. Translation gives CASRPPHRAYEQYF.

Regarding this clonotype: The germline gene is not matched at one end of the junction; a read error may be the cause. This sequence joins TRBV11-2 and TRBJ2-5; weak D call: TRBD1 (5 bases). The CDR3 has 15 amino acids. Germline values: CDR1 SGHAT, CDR2 FQNNGV. CDR3 sequence reads: CSVARTKGAWETQYF. The CDR3 nucleotides are TGCAGCGTTGCCAGGACCAAAGGGGCCTGGGAGACCCAGTACTTC.

The V call is TRBV4-1, the J call TRBJ1-3; D is ambiguous. This CDR3 is 17 amino acids long. Trimming shortened V by 1 base and J by 3 bases, and 16 bases separated the two germline ends. Germline CDR1 MGHRA, CDR2 YSYEKL. In DNA, the CDR3 is TGCGCCAGCAGCCAAGTCAACCTTCGGACTTATGGAAACACCATATATTTT. This codes for CASSQVNLRTYGNTIYF.

This clonotype was detected many times. This chain connects TRBV20-1 to TRBJ1-4; D perhaps matches TRBD1 (5 bases). Trimming took off 0 bases at V and 3 bases at J, with 14 bases between the two ends. Germline V gene sequence: CDR1 DFQATT, CDR2 SNEGSKA (reference sequence). The CDR3 covers 16 residues. CDR3 sequence reads: CSARDRTAGPNEKLFF. CDR3 DNA sequence: TGCAGTGCTAGAGATCGAACGGCGGGGCCTAATGAAAAACTGTTTTTT.

This clonotype was recorded a few times. V and J are TRBV20-1 and TRBJ1-5; 9 nucleotides align to TRBD1. V was pared by 6 bases and J by 1 base, with 7 bases of the junction left unmatched. The CDR3 extends over 15 amino acids. Germline V gene lookup returns CDR1 DFQATT and CDR2 SNEGSKA (reference sequence). The DNA of the CDR3 is TGCAGTGCCAAACAGGGGGCAGAGAGCAATCAGCCCCAGCATTTT. Residues: CSAKQGAESNQPQHF.

On this clonotype itself: Here the CDR3 omits its conserved ending phenylalanine or tryptophan, so a read error is the likely source. Because the CDR3's place on the DNA is in doubt, the DNA is left out and the CDR3 is given as listed by TCRdb. The rearrangement uses TRBV25-1 and TRBJ1-1. Germline assignment: CDR1 MGHDK and CDR2 SYGVNS. Both ends counted, the CDR3 spans 8 residues. CDR3 residues: CATKEGVY.